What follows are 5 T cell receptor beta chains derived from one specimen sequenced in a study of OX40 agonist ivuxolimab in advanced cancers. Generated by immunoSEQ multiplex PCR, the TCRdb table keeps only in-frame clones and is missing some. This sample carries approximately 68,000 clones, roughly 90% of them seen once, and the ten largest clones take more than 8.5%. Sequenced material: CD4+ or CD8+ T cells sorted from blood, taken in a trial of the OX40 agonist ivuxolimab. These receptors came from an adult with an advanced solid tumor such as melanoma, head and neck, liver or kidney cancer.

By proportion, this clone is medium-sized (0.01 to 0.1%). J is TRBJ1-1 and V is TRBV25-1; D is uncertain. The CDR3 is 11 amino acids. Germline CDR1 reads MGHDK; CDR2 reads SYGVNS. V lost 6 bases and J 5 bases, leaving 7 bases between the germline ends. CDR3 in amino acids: CASSLGTEAFF. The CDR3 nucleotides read TGTGCCAGCAGCTTAGGAACTGAAGCTTTCTTT.

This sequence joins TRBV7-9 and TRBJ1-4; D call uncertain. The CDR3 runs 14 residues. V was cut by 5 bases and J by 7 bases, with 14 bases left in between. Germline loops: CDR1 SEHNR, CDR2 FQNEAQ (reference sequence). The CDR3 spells CASSRPGRGEKLFF. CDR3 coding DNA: TGTGCCAGCAGCCGGCCCGGACGGGGTGAAAAACTGTTTTTT. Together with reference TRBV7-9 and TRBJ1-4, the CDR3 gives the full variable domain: DTGVSQNPRHKITKRGQNVTFRCDPISEHNRLYWYRQTLGQGPEFLTYFQNEAQLEKSRLLSDRFSAERPKGSFSTLEIQRTEQGDSAMYLCASSRPGRGEKLFFGSGTQLSVL.

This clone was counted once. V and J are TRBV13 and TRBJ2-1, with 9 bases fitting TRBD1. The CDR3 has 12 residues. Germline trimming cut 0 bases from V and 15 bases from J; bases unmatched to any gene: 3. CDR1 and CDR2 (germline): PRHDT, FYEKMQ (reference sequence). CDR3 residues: CASSLGGTGPFF. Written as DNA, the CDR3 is TGTGCCAGCAGCTTAGGGGGGACAGGGCCGTTCTTC.

The CDR3 reads CASSLLAVSGELFF. Here the CDR3 DNA reads TGTGCCAGCAGCTTACTAGCGGTTTCCGGGGAGCTGTTTTTT. V and J are TRBV28 and TRBJ2-2; 8 nucleotides align to TRBD2. CDR1 and CDR2 from the germline V gene are MDHEN and SYDVKM. The CDR3 runs 14 residues. The ends lost 6 bases at V and 6 bases at J; junction bases unmatched: 6.

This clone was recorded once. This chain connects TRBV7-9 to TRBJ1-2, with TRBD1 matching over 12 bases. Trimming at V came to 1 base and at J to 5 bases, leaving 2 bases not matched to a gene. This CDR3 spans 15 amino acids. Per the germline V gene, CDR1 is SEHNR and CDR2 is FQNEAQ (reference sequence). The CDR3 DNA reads TGTGCCAGCAGCTTAGGGGACAGGGGGCGTTATGGCTACACCTTC. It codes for CASSLGDRGRYGYTF.